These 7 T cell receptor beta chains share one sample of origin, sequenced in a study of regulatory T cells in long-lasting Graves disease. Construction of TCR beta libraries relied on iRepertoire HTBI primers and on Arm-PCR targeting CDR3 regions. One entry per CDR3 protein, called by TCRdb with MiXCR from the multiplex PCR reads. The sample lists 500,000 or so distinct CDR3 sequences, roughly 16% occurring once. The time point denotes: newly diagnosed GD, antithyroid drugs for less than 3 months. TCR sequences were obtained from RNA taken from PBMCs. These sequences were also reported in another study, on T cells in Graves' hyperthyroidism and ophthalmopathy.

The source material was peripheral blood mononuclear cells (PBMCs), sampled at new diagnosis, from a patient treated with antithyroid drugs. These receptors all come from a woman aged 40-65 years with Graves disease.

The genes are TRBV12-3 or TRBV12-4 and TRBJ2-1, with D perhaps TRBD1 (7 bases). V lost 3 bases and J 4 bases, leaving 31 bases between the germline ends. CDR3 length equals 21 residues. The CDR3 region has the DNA TGTGCCAGCAGTTTTGGGCTAAGGTCAGGGGGGTTCTCAAAGCGGTACAATGAGCAGTTCTTC. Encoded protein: CASSFGLRSGGFSKRYNEQFF.

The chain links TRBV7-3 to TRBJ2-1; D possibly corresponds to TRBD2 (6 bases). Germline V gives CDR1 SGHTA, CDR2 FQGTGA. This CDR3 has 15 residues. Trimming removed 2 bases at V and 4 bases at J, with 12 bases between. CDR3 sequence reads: CASSLSRSGYNEQFF. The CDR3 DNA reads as TGTGCCAGCAGCTTATCTAGAAGCGGGTACAATGAGCAGTTCTTC.

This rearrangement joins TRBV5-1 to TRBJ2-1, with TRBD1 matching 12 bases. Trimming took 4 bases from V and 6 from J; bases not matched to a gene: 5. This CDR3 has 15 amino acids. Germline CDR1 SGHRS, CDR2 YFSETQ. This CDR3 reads CASSGGQGAFNEQFF. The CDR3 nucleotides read TGCGCCAGCAGCGGGGGACAGGGGGCGTTCAATGAGCAGTTCTTC.

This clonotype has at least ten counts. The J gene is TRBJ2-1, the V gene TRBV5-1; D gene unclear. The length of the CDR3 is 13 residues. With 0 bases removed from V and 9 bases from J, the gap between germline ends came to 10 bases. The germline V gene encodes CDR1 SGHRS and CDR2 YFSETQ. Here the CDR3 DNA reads TGCGCCAGCAGCTTGGTACCGTCTGGTGAGCAGTTCTTC. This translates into CASSLVPSGEQFF.

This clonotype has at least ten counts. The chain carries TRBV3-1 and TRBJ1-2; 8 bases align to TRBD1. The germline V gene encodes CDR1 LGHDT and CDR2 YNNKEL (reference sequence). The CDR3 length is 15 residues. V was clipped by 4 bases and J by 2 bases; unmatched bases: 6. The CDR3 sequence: CASSPGTGENYGYTF. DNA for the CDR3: TGTGCCAGCAGCCCGGGGACAGGAGAGAACTATGGCTACACCTTC.

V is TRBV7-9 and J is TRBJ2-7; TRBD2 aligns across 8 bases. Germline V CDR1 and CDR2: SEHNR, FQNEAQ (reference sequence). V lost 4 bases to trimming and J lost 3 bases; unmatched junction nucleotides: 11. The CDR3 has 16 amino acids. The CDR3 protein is CASSSDVAGRNYEQYF. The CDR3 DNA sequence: TGTGCCAGCAGCTCCGACGTAGCGGGGCGGAACTACGAGCAGTACTTC. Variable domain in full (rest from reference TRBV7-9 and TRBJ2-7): DTGVSQNPRHKITKRGQNVTFRCDPISEHNRLYWYRQTLGQGPEFLTYFQNEAQLEKSRLLSDRFSAERPKGSFSTLEIQRTEQGDSAMYLCASSSDVAGRNYEQYFGPGTRLTVT.

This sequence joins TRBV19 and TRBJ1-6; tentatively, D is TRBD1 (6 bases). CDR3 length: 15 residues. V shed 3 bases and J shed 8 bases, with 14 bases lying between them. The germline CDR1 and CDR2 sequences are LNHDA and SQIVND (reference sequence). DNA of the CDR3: TGTGCCAGTAGTATGTCGACAGGTTATCATTCACCCCTCCACTTT. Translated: CASSMSTGYHSPLHF.